The present TCR beta chain was sequenced within a study of cytomegalovirus exposure and HLA in healthy donors (dated by TCRdb to 2017 to 2019). About the full investigation: The roughly 650 repertoires of the first cohort and the approximately 130 validation repertoires were produced on the same platform, according to a later analysis. High-throughput TCR immunosequencing, statistical association of individual TCRs with disease status, and machine learning were combined to predict cytomegalovirus infection status. The aim of the study was to test whether cataloging public T cell receptors could identify signatures of past pathogen exposure. Besides the first cohort of 666 subjects, a separate validation cohort made up of 95 to 150 different subjects was used.

General conclusions and limits of the study: While some public TCRs were present in many individuals, most TCR sequences turned up only very rarely across donors. It was suggested by the authors that the approach could potentially be generalized to other disease states and immunological phenotypes. A few of the identified cytomegalovirus-associated TCR beta chains were confirmed in vitro to be specific for cytomegalovirus antigens. In a later analysis, TCRs clustered in the first cohort were found to also tend to co-occur in the approximately 120 validation repertoires, with about 94% of cluster scores above 0. The study gave a list of under 200 TCR beta chains associated with cytomegalovirus. The classifier was reported to diagnose cytomegalovirus status with high specificity and sensitivity in both the original and validation cohorts. All 110 or so repertoires were used to score co-occurrence in the validation cohort in a later analysis, because that analysis had no HLA typing for the cohort.

The donors belonged to the validation cohort of about 110 subjects, which was separate from the approximately 700-subject first cohort. Of note for this clone: The specificity of this receptor is unknown. Base qualities are missing; no much larger clone stands one base away.

The germline V gene provides CDR1 SGHVS and CDR2 FNYEAQ. Inclusive of the bounding cysteine and phenylalanine, the CDR3 is 15 residues long. Left in the record is the CDR3 DNA by itself, 45 bases read in frame from the first base. A distance of 17 bases separates the germline ends of V and J, which lose 4 bases and 4 bases respectively. The method was the immunoSEQ multiplex PCR assay. In the paper's pipeline: A statistical classification framework was built to diagnose cytomegalovirus status from the catalog of TCR beta chain sequences. TCRdb obtained this table from immuneACCESS and retained in-frame rearrangements with V and J assigned. These tables miss some clones; where compared with another copy, unresolved V genes account for less than half of the shortfall, and the remainder is unexplained. The V and J calls and clone size were taken over from that table, and D and trimming were inferred from the DNA. This sample is represented by about 110,000 clones; around 95% of them were singletons. Roughly 0.66% of the sample rests with the top ten.

Recombination joined TRBV7-6 with TRBJ2-7; the D gene lacks a confident call. Sequencing was done on a sample of PBMCs. The clonotype was recovered from a woman in her late teens or twenties in good health and CMV-seronegative. For the CDR3, the sequence is CASSSNAGAGYEQYF. At the DNA level, the sequence is TGTGCCAGCAGCTCCAATGCAGGTGCAGGATACGAGCAGTACTTC.